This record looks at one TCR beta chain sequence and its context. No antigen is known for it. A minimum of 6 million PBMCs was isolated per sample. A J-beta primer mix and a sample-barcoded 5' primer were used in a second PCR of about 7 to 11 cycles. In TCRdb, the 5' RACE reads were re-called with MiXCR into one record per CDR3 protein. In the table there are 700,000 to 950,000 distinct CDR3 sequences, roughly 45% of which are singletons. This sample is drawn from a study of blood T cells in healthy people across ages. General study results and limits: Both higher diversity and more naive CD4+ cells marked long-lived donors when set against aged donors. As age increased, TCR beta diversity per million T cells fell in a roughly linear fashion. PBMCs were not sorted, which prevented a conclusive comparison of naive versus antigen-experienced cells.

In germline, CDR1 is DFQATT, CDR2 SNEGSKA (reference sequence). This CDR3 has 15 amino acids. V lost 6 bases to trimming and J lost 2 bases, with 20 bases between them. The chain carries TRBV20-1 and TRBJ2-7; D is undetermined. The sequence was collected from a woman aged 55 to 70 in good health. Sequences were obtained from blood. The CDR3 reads CSAPPTTSDTYEQYF. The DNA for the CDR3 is TGCAGTGCCCCTCCCACTACTTCGGATACCTACGAGCAGTACTTC.